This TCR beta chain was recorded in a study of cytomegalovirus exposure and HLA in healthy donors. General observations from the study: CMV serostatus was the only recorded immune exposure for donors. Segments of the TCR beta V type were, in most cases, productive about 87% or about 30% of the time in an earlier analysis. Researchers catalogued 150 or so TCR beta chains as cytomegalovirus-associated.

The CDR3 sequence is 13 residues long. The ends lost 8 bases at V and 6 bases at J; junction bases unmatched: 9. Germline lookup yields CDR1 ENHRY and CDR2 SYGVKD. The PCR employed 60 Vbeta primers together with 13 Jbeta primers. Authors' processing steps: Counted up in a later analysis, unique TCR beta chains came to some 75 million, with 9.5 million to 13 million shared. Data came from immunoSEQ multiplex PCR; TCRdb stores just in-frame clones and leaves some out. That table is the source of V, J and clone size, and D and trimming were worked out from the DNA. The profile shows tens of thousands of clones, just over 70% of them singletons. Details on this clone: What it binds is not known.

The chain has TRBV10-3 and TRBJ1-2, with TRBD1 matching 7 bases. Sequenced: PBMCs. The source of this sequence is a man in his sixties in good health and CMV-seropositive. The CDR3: CAIGVGQGDGYTF. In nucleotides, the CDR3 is TGTGCCATCGGTGTGGGGCAGGGGGATGGCTACACCTTC.